This paragraph reports one T cell receptor beta chain. The target antigen is unknown. The immunoSEQ assay was v3. Each library reached around 1.9 million read pairs, or roughly 5-6.5 million at deep level. Clones were read by immunoSEQ multiplex PCR, and TCRdb kept only the in-frame ones, dropping some. The sample carries about 50,000 clones, less than 75% recorded once. The data were obtained in a study of TIL therapy for anti-PD-1-resistant metastatic lung cancer. Study information: Most patients had lung adenocarcinoma. Study-wide points: Patients were highly selected, enriched for treatment-naive, never-smoker and oncogene-addicted cases.

Time point in this sample: pre-treatment sample, taken before nivolumab and TIL therapy. Pleural nodules or supraclavicular lymph nodes made up most of the excised metastases sampled. The source material was tumor tissue, sampled at baseline. The sequence derives from a person between 30 and 79 years old with non-small cell lung cancer.

CDR3 in DNA: TGTGCCAGCAGTCGCACTAGCGGGAGCACAGATACGCAGTATTTT. Translation: CASSRTSGSTDTQYF. This chain uses TRBV6-1 with TRBJ2-3; 9 bases fit TRBD2. The length of the CDR3 is 15 residues. J was trimmed by 0 bases and V by 5 bases; bases with no gene match: 3. Per germline, CDR1 MNHNS and CDR2 SASEGT.